This is a list of T cell receptor beta chains from one sample in a study of PD-L1 blockade in urothelial cancer. The table came from immunoSEQ multiplex PCR; TCRdb's copy has only in-frame clones and leaves some out. The table records tens of thousands of clones, approximately 86% of them present only once. The starting material was PBMCs, obtained around atezolizumab (anti-PD-L1) treatment. These receptors were obtained from a man aged 65 to 79 with urothelial cancer. Both conserved end residues are part of each CDR3. Fields, in order: CDR3 length, D gene, clone size, J gene, V gene, CDR3 protein, CDR3 DNA. The D gene is left open where the match is weak. The listing skips clone size in some rows; elsewhere it reads once, few, many or a size class.

len: 15
d_gene: -
abundance: -
j_gene: TRBJ2-7
v_gene: TRBV4-3
CDR3aa: CASSQDRSSSYEQYF
CDR3nt: TGCGCCAGCAGCCAAGATCGGAGCAGCTCCTACGAGCAGTACTTC

len: 13
d_gene: -
abundance: -
j_gene: TRBJ1-2
v_gene: TRBV27
CDR3aa: CASSSTTENGYTF
CDR3nt: TGTGCCAGCAGTTCGACGACAGAGAATGGCTACACCTTC

len: 13
d_gene: TRBD2
abundance: -
j_gene: TRBJ2-1
v_gene: TRBV4-1
CDR3aa: CASSQDASGRPFF
CDR3nt: TGCGCCAGCAGCCAAGATGCTAGCGGGAGGCCGTTCTTC

len: 14
d_gene: TRBD1
abundance: -
j_gene: TRBJ2-7
v_gene: TRBV6-1
CDR3aa: CASSRQGATYEQYF
CDR3nt: TGTGCCAGCAGCCGACAGGGGGCCACCTACGAGCAGTACTTC

len: 14
d_gene: TRBD1
abundance: -
j_gene: TRBJ2-5
v_gene: TRBV6-1
CDR3aa: CASCSSDRPGTQYF
CDR3nt: TGTGCCAGCTGCTCCTCGGACAGGCCCGGGACCCAGTACTTC

len: 19
d_gene: TRBD2
abundance: -
j_gene: TRBJ2-1
v_gene: TRBV5-6
CDR3aa: CASSSSGLAANLVYNEQFF
CDR3nt: TGTGCCAGCAGCTCCTCCGGACTAGCGGCCAATCTAGTCTACAATGAGCAGTTCTTC

len: 11
d_gene: -
abundance: once
j_gene: TRBJ2-1
v_gene: TRBV20-1
CDR3aa: CSASPLAEQFF
CDR3nt: TGCAGTGCTAGTCCGCTAGCGGAGCAGTTCTTC

len: 15
d_gene: TRBD1
abundance: -
j_gene: TRBJ1-3
v_gene: TRBV6-1
CDR3aa: CASTETGGTGNTIYF
CDR3nt: TGTGCCAGCACCGAAACAGGGGGCACTGGAAACACCATATATTTT

len: 16
d_gene: -
abundance: -
j_gene: TRBJ1-5
v_gene: TRBV19
CDR3aa: CASKYREAADNQPQHF
CDR3nt: TGTGCCAGTAAGTATAGGGAGGCAGCAGACAATCAGCCCCAGCATTTT

len: 14
d_gene: -
abundance: -
j_gene: TRBJ2-7
v_gene: TRBV5-8
CDR3aa: CASSYAGRTYEQYF
CDR3nt: TGTGCCAGCAGCTACGCGGGGAGGACCTACGAGCAGTACTTC

len: 13
d_gene: -
abundance: -
j_gene: TRBJ1-2
v_gene: TRBV7-9
CDR3aa: CASSLREDYGYTF
CDR3nt: TGTGCCAGCAGCTTACGGGAGGACTATGGCTACACCTTC

len: 19
d_gene: TRBD1
abundance: -
j_gene: TRBJ2-6
v_gene: TRBV27
CDR3aa: CASSLSGTGFSSGANVLTF
CDR3nt: TGTGCCAGCAGTTTATCGGGGACAGGTTTCAGCTCTGGGGCCAACGTCCTGACTTTC

len: 13
d_gene: -
abundance: -
j_gene: TRBJ1-1
v_gene: TRBV10-2
CDR3aa: CASRQQGPTEAFF
CDR3nt: TGCGCCAGCAGACAACAGGGACCGACTGAAGCTTTCTTT

len: 15
d_gene: -
abundance: -
j_gene: TRBJ1-1
v_gene: TRBV28
CDR3aa: CASSSPRGVYTEAFF
CDR3nt: TGTGCCAGCAGTTCCCCCAGGGGCGTTTATACTGAAGCTTTCTTT

len: 15
d_gene: -
abundance: -
j_gene: TRBJ2-3
v_gene: TRBV28
CDR3aa: CASSDVGQPQHTQYF
CDR3nt: TGTGCCAGCAGCGACGTTGGACAGCCCCAACATACGCAGTATTTT

len: 13
d_gene: -
abundance: -
j_gene: TRBJ1-1
v_gene: TRBV4-3
CDR3aa: CASSQDAGTEAFF
CDR3nt: TGCGCCAGCAGCCAAGACGCGGGCACTGAAGCTTTCTTT

len: 14
d_gene: -
abundance: -
j_gene: TRBJ2-7
v_gene: TRBV9
CDR3aa: CASSVRGAGGEQYF
CDR3nt: TGTGCCAGCAGCGTTAGAGGGGCCGGGGGCGAGCAGTACTTC

len: 18
d_gene: -
abundance: -
j_gene: TRBJ2-7
v_gene: TRBV4-2
CDR3aa: CASSQVFQSDSPSYEQYF
CDR3nt: TGTGCCAGCAGCCAAGTTTTTCAGTCGGACAGTCCTTCCTACGAGCAGTACTTC

len: 15
d_gene: -
abundance: once
j_gene: TRBJ1-1
v_gene: TRBV27
CDR3aa: CASSPLRVKYTEAFF
CDR3nt: TGTGCCAGCAGTCCCCTTCGGGTTAAGTACACTGAAGCTTTCTTT

len: 13
d_gene: -
abundance: -
j_gene: TRBJ1-3
v_gene: TRBV28
CDR3aa: CASRTPGRNTIYF
CDR3nt: TGTGCCAGCAGGACCCCCGGGAGAAACACCATATATTTT

len: 14
d_gene: -
abundance: -
j_gene: TRBJ2-1
v_gene: TRBV19
CDR3aa: CASSFGGEEGEQFF
CDR3nt: TGTGCCAGTAGTTTCGGGGGAGAGGAAGGTGAGCAGTTCTTC

len: 12
d_gene: -
abundance: few
j_gene: TRBJ1-5
v_gene: TRBV19
CDR3aa: CASSDRTQPQHF
CDR3nt: TGTGCCAGTAGTGACAGGACTCAGCCCCAGCATTTT

len: 16
d_gene: TRBD2
abundance: -
j_gene: TRBJ2-7
v_gene: TRBV6-5
CDR3aa: CASSYSGLAGGWEQYF
CDR3nt: TGTGCCAGCAGTTACTCAGGCCTAGCGGGGGGCTGGGAGCAGTACTTC

len: 15
d_gene: -
abundance: -
j_gene: TRBJ1-5
v_gene: TRBV15
CDR3aa: CATSRDPGDLRPQHF
CDR3nt: TGTGCCACCAGCAGAGATCCGGGGGACCTAAGGCCCCAGCATTTT

len: 15
d_gene: -
abundance: -
j_gene: TRBJ2-6
v_gene: TRBV16
CDR3aa: CASSRASSGANVLTF
CDR3nt: TGTGCCAGCAGCCGAGCAAGCTCTGGGGCCAACGTCCTGACTTTC

len: 15
d_gene: -
abundance: -
j_gene: TRBJ2-3
v_gene: TRBV28
CDR3aa: CASRNPSFGTDTQYF
CDR3nt: TGTGCCAGCAGGAACCCGAGCTTTGGCACAGATACGCAGTATTTT

len: 17
d_gene: TRBD1
abundance: few
j_gene: TRBJ2-1
v_gene: TRBV27
CDR3aa: CASSLSGTGFTHNEQFF
CDR3nt: TGTGCCAGCAGTCTCTCCGGGACAGGGTTTACCCACAATGAGCAGTTCTTC

len: 15
d_gene: -
abundance: -
j_gene: TRBJ2-2
v_gene: TRBV4-3
CDR3aa: CASRPGLLTTGELFF
CDR3nt: TGCGCCAGCAGACCGGGACTCCTCACCACCGGGGAGCTGTTTTTT

len: 13
d_gene: TRBD1
abundance: -
j_gene: TRBJ1-2
v_gene: TRBV5-1
CDR3aa: CASSYDRAEGYTF
CDR3nt: TGCGCCAGCAGCTACGACAGGGCGGAGGGCTACACCTTC

len: 15
d_gene: TRBD1
abundance: -
j_gene: TRBJ2-7
v_gene: TRBV11-2
CDR3aa: CASSIPGTGFYEQYF
CDR3nt: TGTGCCAGCAGCATCCCCGGGACAGGGTTCTACGAGCAGTACTTC

len: 17
d_gene: TRBD2
abundance: -
j_gene: TRBJ2-1
v_gene: TRBV11-2
CDR3aa: CASSLDNERDYSNEQFF
CDR3nt: TGTGCCAGCAGCTTAGATAACGAGCGGGATTACTCCAATGAGCAGTTCTTC

len: 15
d_gene: -
abundance: -
j_gene: TRBJ2-1
v_gene: TRBV28
CDR3aa: CASSLKLAYYNEQFF
CDR3nt: TGTGCCAGCAGTTTAAAGCTAGCGTACTACAATGAGCAGTTCTTC

len: 13
d_gene: TRBD1
abundance: -
j_gene: TRBJ1-1
v_gene: TRBV13
CDR3aa: CASSYGQGTEAFF
CDR3nt: TGTGCCAGCAGCTACGGACAGGGGACCGAAGCTTTCTTT

len: 15
d_gene: -
abundance: -
j_gene: TRBJ2-7
v_gene: TRBV25-1
CDR3aa: CASSANDRLPYEQYF
CDR3nt: TGTGCCAGCAGTGCAAATGACAGGCTACCCTACGAGCAGTACTTC

len: 14
d_gene: -
abundance: few
j_gene: TRBJ2-5
v_gene: TRBV5-1
CDR3aa: CASKAGQPQETQYF
CDR3nt: TGCGCCAGCAAGGCCGGACAGCCCCAAGAGACCCAGTACTTC

len: 16
d_gene: -
abundance: -
j_gene: TRBJ1-1
v_gene: TRBV5-1
CDR3aa: CASSSEAGNMNTEAFF
CDR3nt: TGCGCCAGCAGCTCTGAAGCAGGAAACATGAACACTGAAGCTTTCTTT

len: 15
d_gene: TRBD1
abundance: few
j_gene: TRBJ1-1
v_gene: TRBV18
CDR3aa: CASSQDRVGNTEAFF
CDR3nt: TGTGCCAGCTCACAGGACAGGGTAGGGAACACTGAAGCTTTCTTT

len: 14
d_gene: -
abundance: -
j_gene: TRBJ2-1
v_gene: TRBV25-1
CDR3aa: CASSLAGSGNEQFF
CDR3nt: TGTGCCAGCAGTCTAGCCGGGTCCGGCAATGAGCAGTTCTTC

len: 13
d_gene: -
abundance: -
j_gene: TRBJ2-3
v_gene: TRBV7-3
CDR3aa: CASSLYSTDTQYF
CDR3nt: TGTGCCAGCAGCTTATATTCCACAGATACGCAGTATTTT

len: 11
d_gene: -
abundance: -
j_gene: TRBJ1-2
v_gene: TRBV20-1
CDR3aa: CSAPRNYGYTF
CDR3nt: TGCAGTGCCCCGAGGAACTATGGCTACACCTTC

len: 14
d_gene: -
abundance: -
j_gene: TRBJ2-3
v_gene: TRBV19
CDR3aa: CASRQRRSTDTQYF
CDR3nt: TGTGCCAGCCGCCAGCGGCGAAGCACAGATACGCAGTATTTT

len: 13
d_gene: -
abundance: -
j_gene: TRBJ1-1
v_gene: TRBV11-2
CDR3aa: CASTTGGNTEAFF
CDR3nt: TGTGCCAGCACCACTGGAGGGAACACTGAAGCTTTCTTT

len: 17
d_gene: TRBD2
abundance: -
j_gene: TRBJ2-7
v_gene: TRBV4-2
CDR3aa: CASSQEITSGSRHEQYF
CDR3nt: TGTGCCAGCAGCCAAGAGATAACTAGCGGGAGTCGACACGAGCAGTACTTC

len: 15
d_gene: TRBD2
abundance: -
j_gene: TRBJ2-7
v_gene: TRBV5-1
CDR3aa: CASSSTSGFSYEQYF
CDR3nt: TGCGCCAGCAGCTCCACTAGCGGGTTCTCCTACGAGCAGTACTTC

len: 13
d_gene: -
abundance: -
j_gene: TRBJ1-4
v_gene: TRBV28
CDR3aa: CASSLDSNEKLFF
CDR3nt: TGTGCCAGCAGTCTCGACAGTAATGAAAAACTGTTTTTT

len: 13
d_gene: -
abundance: -
j_gene: TRBJ2-2
v_gene: TRBV30
CDR3aa: CAWSLSGTGELFF
CDR3nt: TGTGCCTGGAGCCTTAGCGGAACCGGGGAGCTGTTTTTT

len: 17
d_gene: TRBD2
abundance: few
j_gene: TRBJ2-3
v_gene: TRBV5-8
CDR3aa: CASINPSGRPSTDTQYF
CDR3nt: TGTGCCAGCATTAATCCTAGCGGGCGACCTAGCACAGATACGCAGTATTTT

len: 15
d_gene: -
abundance: -
j_gene: TRBJ2-5
v_gene: TRBV4-2
CDR3aa: CASSQDQPSFETQYF
CDR3nt: TGTGCCAGCAGCCAAGATCAGCCTAGCTTCGAGACCCAGTACTTC

len: 14
d_gene: TRBD1
abundance: -
j_gene: TRBJ1-1
v_gene: TRBV6-5
CDR3aa: CASNTDRSNTEAFF
CDR3nt: TGTGCCAGCAACACGGACAGGTCGAACACTGAAGCTTTCTTT

len: 15
d_gene: TRBD1
abundance: -
j_gene: TRBJ2-6
v_gene: TRBV28
CDR3aa: CASSSTGAGANVLTF
CDR3nt: TGTGCCAGCAGTTCAACAGGGGCTGGGGCCAACGTCCTGACTTTC

len: 14
d_gene: TRBD2
abundance: -
j_gene: TRBJ2-7
v_gene: TRBV2
CDR3aa: CASSVTSGRNEQYF
CDR3nt: TGTGCCAGCAGTGTGACTAGCGGGAGGAACGAGCAGTACTTC

len: 15
d_gene: -
abundance: -
j_gene: TRBJ1-3
v_gene: TRBV4-3
CDR3aa: CASSQEQGSGNTIYF
CDR3nt: TGCGCCAGCAGCCAAGAGCAGGGCTCGGGAAACACCATATATTTT

len: 13
d_gene: -
abundance: -
j_gene: TRBJ1-1
v_gene: TRBV30
CDR3aa: CAWSVRRNTEAFF
CDR3nt: TGTGCCTGGAGTGTACGCAGGAACACTGAAGCTTTCTTT